This paragraph covers one T cell receptor (beta chain) sequence. The authors' processing: Amplifying reference gene primers gave estimates of nucleated cell counts. Only in-frame clones appear in the TCRdb table, and some are missing; sequencing was by immunoSEQ multiplex PCR. The V and J calls and the clone size are those of that table, but D and trimming were determined from the DNA. The sample records 200,000 to 250,000 clones, about 85% being singletons. The data belong to a study of blood T cell repertoires in COVID-19. About the research overall: Italy, Spain and the United States were the sources of the convalescent and acute COVID-19 samples. In each case, the material was cDNA or gDNA derived from T cells, B-cell-depleted T cells, or PBMCs.

V gave up 6 bases and J gave up 2 bases, with 9 bases separating them. Germline CDR1 and CDR2: SGHVS and FQNEAQ. The CDR3 sequence is 13 residues long. The rearrangement uses TRBV7-8 and TRBJ2-3, with D unclear. This TCR derives from a middle-aged man who had recovered from COVID-19. Sequencing input: peripheral blood. CDR3 sequence: CASSTELTDTQYF. The CDR3 DNA follows: TGTGCCAGCAGTACGGAGCTCACAGATACGCAGTATTTT.